The rows below give T cell receptor beta chains drawn from one sample of a study of radiation and T cells in renal cell carcinoma. Repertoires were generated with immunoSEQ multiplex PCR, while TCRdb's copy carries only in-frame clones and drops some. The sample includes approximately 120,000 clones, roughly four fifths of them seen just once. The source material was blood, sampled from a patient whose treatment included radiotherapy and nephrectomy. The receptors come from a man aged 45-60 years with renal cell carcinoma. The conserved cysteine and the conserved F or W are not part of the CDR3 here. The order of the fields is CDR3 protein, D gene, V gene. D genes are given only for firm matches.

ASSYSGGHTGELF TRBD2 TRBV6-5
ASSIGAGHTGEQY . TRBV19
ASSQREQGGKF . TRBV4-1
ASSDSGHANTGELF . TRBV5-1
ASSLFRSNQPQH . TRBV7-6
ASSQVPDRESYEQY TRBD1 TRBV4-1
ASRPGGGYGYT TRBD1 TRBV6-5
ASSVAGVGFGETQY TRBD2 TRBV18
ASSSTGGADQPQH TRBD1 TRBV18
ASSLRDRGSSGANVLT TRBD1 TRBV13
ATSRERMSAKAF . TRBV15